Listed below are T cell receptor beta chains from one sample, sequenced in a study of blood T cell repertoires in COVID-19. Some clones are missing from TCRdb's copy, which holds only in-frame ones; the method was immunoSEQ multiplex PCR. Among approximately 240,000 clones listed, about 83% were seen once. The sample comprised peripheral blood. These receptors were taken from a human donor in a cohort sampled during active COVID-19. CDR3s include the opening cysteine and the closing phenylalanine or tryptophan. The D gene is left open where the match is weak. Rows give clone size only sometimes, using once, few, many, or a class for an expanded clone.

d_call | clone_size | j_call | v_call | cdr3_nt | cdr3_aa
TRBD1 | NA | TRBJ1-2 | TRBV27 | TGTGCCAGCAGCCAGGACAGGGTTAACTATGGCTACACCTTC | CASSQDRVNYGYTF
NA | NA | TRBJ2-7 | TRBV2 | TGTGCCAGCAGTGAAGGGGTCGCCTGGGGAGACGTAACCTACGAGCAGTACTTC | CASSEGVAWGDVTYEQYF
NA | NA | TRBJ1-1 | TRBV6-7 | TGTGCCAGCAGTTACTCATGGGGGGGCGCACCCCGCACTGAAGCTTTCTTT | CASSYSWGGAPRTEAFF
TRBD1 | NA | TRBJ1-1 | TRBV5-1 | TGCGCCAGCAGCAGGGACAGGGGGAACACTGAAGCTTTCTTT | CASSRDRGNTEAFF
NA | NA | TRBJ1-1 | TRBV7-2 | TGTGCCAGCAGCAGAGGGGGGGTTGGCGCTTTCTTT | CASSRGGVGAFF
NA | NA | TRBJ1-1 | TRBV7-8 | TGTGCCAGCAACTTAATAACAGGTCTTTTCACTGAAGCTTTCTTT | CASNLITGLFTEAFF
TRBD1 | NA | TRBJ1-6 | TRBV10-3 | TGTGCCATCAGCCGACAGGGTCCCACCGAATTGAGATCACCCCTCCACTTT | CAISRQGPTELRSPLHF
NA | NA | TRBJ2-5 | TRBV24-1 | TGTGCCACCAGTGATTTGGGCAGGGAAGAGACCCAGTACTTC | CATSDLGREETQYF
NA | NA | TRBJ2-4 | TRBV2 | TGTGCCAGCGCACACCCAGCCAAAAACATTCAGTACTTC | CASAHPAKNIQYF
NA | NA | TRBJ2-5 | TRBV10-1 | TGCGCCAGCAGTGATCCGGGGTACCAAGAGACCCAGTACTTC | CASSDPGYQETQYF
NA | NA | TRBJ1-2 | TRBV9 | TGTGCCAGCAGCGTACAAGGGGCAGGCAAGGGCTACACCTTC | CASSVQGAGKGYTF
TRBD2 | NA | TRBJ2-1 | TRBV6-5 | TGTGCCAGCAGTTTACCGGGACTAGCGGGAGATAATGAGCAGTTCTTC | CASSLPGLAGDNEQFF
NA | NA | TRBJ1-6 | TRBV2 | TGTGCCAGCAGTGCTACAGGGTCGTATAATTCACCCCTCCACTTT | CASSATGSYNSPLHF
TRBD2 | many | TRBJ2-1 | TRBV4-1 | TGCGCCAGCAGCCAGCGGGAGGTTAGCTCCTACAATGAGCAGTTCTTC | CASSQREVSSYNEQFF
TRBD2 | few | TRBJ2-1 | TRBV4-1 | TGCGCCAGCAGCCATCCAACTAGCGGGAGGGGCAATGAGCAGTTCTTC | CASSHPTSGRGNEQFF
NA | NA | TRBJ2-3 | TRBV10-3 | TGTGCCATCGCCCGTGGGACTGCCGTCACAGATACGCAGTATTTT | CAIARGTAVTDTQYF
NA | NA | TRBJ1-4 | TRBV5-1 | TGCGCCAGCAGCTTGGACAGGGCGGGCGAAAAACTGTTTTTT | CASSLDRAGEKLFF
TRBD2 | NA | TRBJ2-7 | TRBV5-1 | TGCGCCAGCAGCCTTGGGGCGGGGGGCAGATCCTACGAGCAGTACTTC | CASSLGAGGRSYEQYF